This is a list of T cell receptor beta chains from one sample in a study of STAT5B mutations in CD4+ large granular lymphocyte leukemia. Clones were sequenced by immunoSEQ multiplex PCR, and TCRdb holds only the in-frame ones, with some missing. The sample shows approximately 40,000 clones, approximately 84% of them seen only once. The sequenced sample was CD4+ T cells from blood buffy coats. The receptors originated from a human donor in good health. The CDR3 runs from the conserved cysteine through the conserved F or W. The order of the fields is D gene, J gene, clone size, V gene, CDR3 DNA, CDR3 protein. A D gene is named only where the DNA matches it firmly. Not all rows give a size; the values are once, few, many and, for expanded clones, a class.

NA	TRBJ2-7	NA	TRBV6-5	TGTGCCAGCAGTTACAATAGGTTTTCCTACGAGCAGTACTTC	CASSYNRFSYEQYF
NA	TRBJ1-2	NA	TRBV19	TGTGCCAGTAGTATAGTTCCGGACAGCCTTGGCTACACCTTC	CASSIVPDSLGYTF
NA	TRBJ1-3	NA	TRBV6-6	TGTGCCAGCAGCCCGAGGCAGGGGCTCAACACCATATATTTT	CASSPRQGLNTIYF
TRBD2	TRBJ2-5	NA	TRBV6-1	TGTGCCAGCAGTGGGATTAGCGGGGAGACCCAGTACTTC	CASSGISGETQYF
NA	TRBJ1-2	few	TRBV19	TGTGCCAGTAGTAACGGGGATCTTTATGGCTACACCTTC	CASSNGDLYGYTF
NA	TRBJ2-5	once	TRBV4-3	TGCGCCAGCAGCCTAGGACAGGGAGGGCAAGAGACCCAGTACTTC	CASSLGQGGQETQYF
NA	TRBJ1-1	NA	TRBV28	TGTGCCAGCAGTTTTAGCAGGGTGGGCACTGAAGCTTTCTTT	CASSFSRVGTEAFF
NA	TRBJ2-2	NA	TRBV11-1	TGTGCCAGGGAACCGGGACTCCTATTCACCGCGAACACCGGGGAGCTGTTTTTT	CAREPGLLFTANTGELFF
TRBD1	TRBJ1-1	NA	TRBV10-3	TGTGCCATCCGGGACAGGGGGCAATCGGTCACTGAAGCTTTCTTT	CAIRDRGQSVTEAFF
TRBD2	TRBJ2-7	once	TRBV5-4	TGTGCCAGCAGCTTGTATGGGGGGGTGAACGAGCAGTACTTC	CASSLYGGVNEQYF
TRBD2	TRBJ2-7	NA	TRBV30	TGTGCCTGGAGTGTACTAGCGGGACGCTCCTACGAGCAGTACTTC	CAWSVLAGRSYEQYF
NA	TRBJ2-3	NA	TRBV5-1	TGCGCCAGCAGCTTGGGACTCCACACAGATACGCAGTATTTT	CASSLGLHTDTQYF
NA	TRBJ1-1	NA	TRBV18	TGTGCCAGCTCACTACCCAACAGGGAGAATGGTGAAGCTTTCTTT	CASSLPNRENGEAFF
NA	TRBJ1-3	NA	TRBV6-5	TGTGCCAGCAGTTACGGGTCGTTCTCTGGAAACACCATATATTTT	CASSYGSFSGNTIYF
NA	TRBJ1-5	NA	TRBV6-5	TGTGCCAGCAGTTACGGTGCCAAAGATCAGCCCCAGCATTTT	CASSYGAKDQPQHF
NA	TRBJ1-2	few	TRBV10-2	TGCGCCAGCAAACAGGGAGACACTAACTATGGCTACACCTTC	CASKQGDTNYGYTF
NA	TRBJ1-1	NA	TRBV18	TGTGCCAGCTCACCGGGTTCACGGGACGGAGCTTTCTTT	CASSPGSRDGAFF
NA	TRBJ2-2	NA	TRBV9	TGTGCCAGCAGCGTAGCTACGGGGACCGCAAACACCGGGGAGCTGTTTTTT	CASSVATGTANTGELFF
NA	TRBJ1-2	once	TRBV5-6	TGTGCCAGCAGCTTGGCAGCAGGGTCGGTAGGCTATGGCTACACCTTC	CASSLAAGSVGYGYTF
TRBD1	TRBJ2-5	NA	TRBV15	TGTGCCACCAGCAGAGAGGCCGGGACAGGGGTTCGTTTGGAGACCCAGTACTTC	CATSREAGTGVRLETQYF
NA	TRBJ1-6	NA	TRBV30	TGTGCCTGGAGTGTACCTCCCCTAGGGGGGCGCTTTGTGGATTCACCCCTCCACTTT	CAWSVPPLGGRFVDSPLHF
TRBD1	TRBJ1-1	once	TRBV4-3	TGCGCCAGCAGCCAAGAGGGGGGGACAGCCACTGAAGCTTTCTTT	CASSQEGGTATEAFF
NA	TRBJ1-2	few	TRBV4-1	TGCGCCAGCAGCCAGATGGAAGGCTTCTATGGCTACACCTTC	CASSQMEGFYGYTF
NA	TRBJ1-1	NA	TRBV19	TGTGCCAGTAGTACCGGGACATGGTCTGGCACTGAAGCTTTCTTT	CASSTGTWSGTEAFF
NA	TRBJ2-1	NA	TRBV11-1	TGTGCCAGCAGCTTAGGGACAACGCTCAATGAGCAGTTCTTC	CASSLGTTLNEQFF
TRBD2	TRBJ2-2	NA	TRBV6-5	TGTGCCAGCAGCAGCACTAGCGGGGTAACCGGGGAGCTGTTTTTT	CASSSTSGVTGELFF
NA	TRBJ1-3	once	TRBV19	TGTGCCAGTAGTATCGGATCCTCTGGAAACACCATATATTTT	CASSIGSSGNTIYF
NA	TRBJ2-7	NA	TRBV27	TGTGCCAGCAGTTTACGGGGGGCATCCTACGAGCAGTACTTC	CASSLRGASYEQYF
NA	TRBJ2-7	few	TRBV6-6	TGTGCCAGCAGCCAGTCTGGCGGCGATACCTCCTACGAGCAGTACTTC	CASSQSGGDTSYEQYF
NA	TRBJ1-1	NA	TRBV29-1	TGCAGCTCTATCAGGGCCATGAACACTGAAGCTTTCTTT	CSSIRAMNTEAFF
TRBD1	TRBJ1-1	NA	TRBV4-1	TGCGCCGTCGGGGGACAGGGGGAACTTGAAGCTTTCTTT	CAVGGQGELEAFF
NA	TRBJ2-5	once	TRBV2	TGTGCCTCAAGTCGCGGACAAGAGACCCAGTACTTC	CASSRGQETQYF
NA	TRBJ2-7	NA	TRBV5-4	TGTGCCAGCAGTTCTGGAGGGACATCGAGCCTCTACGAGCAGTACTTC	CASSSGGTSSLYEQYF
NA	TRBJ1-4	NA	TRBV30	TGTGCCTGGAGTGTGGGGGGACATGCGGGGGAAAAACTGTTTTTT	CAWSVGGHAGEKLFF
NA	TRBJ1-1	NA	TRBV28	TGTGCCAGCAGCCTCTACCGGGAAGCTTTCTTT	CASSLYREAFF
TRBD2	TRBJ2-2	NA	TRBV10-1	TGCGCCAGCAGTGAACGGGAGGGCCGGTCTGGCGGGGAGCTGTTTTTT	CASSEREGRSGGELFF
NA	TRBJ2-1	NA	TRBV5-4	TGTGCCAGCACCCCCGACAGGGTGGTCGGACTAGGGCAGTTCTTC	CASTPDRVVGLGQFF
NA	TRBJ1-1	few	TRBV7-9	TGTGCCAGCAGCTTAGCCGGCGGGGCGCGTACTGAAGCTTTCTTT	CASSLAGGARTEAFF
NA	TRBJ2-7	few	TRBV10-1	TGCGCCAGCAGTGAGGGAAGCCTTCCTCCCTACGAGCAGTACTTC	CASSEGSLPPYEQYF
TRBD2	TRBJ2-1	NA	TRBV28	TGTGCCAGCAGCCCAGGGACTAGCGGGGGGCTCTCCTACAATGAGCAGTTCTTC	CASSPGTSGGLSYNEQFF
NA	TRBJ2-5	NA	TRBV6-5	TGTGCCAGCAGTTATGGGGGCCCGGAGACCCAGTACTTC	CASSYGGPETQYF
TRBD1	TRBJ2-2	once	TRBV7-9	TGTGCCAGCAGCCCGACTCGGGGACAGGGACTCCATAACACCGGGGAGCTGTTTTTT	CASSPTRGQGLHNTGELFF
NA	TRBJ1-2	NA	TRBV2	TGTGCCAGCAGAAGGATGGCCGAATCCTATGGCTACACCTTC	CASRRMAESYGYTF
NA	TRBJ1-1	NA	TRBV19	TGTGCCAGTAGTATAGGACAGGTTTACACTGAAGCTTTCTTT	CASSIGQVYTEAFF
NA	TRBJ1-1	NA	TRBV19	TGTGCCAGTAGTAAATTCACAGGGAACACTGAAGCTTTCTTT	CASSKFTGNTEAFF
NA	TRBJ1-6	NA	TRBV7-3	TGTGCCAGCAGCTTATTGACCTATAATTCACCCCTCCACTTT	CASSLLTYNSPLHF
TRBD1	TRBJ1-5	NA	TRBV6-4	TGTGCCAGCAGTGAGCAGGGGGGTCAGCCCCAGCATTTT	CASSEQGGQPQHF
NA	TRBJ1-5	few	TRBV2	TGTGCCAGCTTAGGGTACAATCAGCCCCAGCATTTT	CASLGYNQPQHF